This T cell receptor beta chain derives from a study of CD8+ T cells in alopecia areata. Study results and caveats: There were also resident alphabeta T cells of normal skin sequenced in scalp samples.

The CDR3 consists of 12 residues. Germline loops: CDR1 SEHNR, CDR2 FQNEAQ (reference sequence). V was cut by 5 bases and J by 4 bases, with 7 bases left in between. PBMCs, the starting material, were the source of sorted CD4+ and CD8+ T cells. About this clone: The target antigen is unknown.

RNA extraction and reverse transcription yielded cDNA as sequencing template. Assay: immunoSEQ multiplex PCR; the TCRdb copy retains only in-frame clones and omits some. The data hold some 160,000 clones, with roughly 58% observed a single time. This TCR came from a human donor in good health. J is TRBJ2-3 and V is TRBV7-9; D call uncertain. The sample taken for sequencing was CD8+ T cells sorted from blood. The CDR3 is CASSHAADTQYF. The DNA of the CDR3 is TGTGCCAGCAGCCATGCGGCAGATACGCAGTATTTT. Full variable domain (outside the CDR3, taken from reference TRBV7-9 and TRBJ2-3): DTGVSQNPRHKITKRGQNVTFRCDPISEHNRLYWYRQTLGQGPEFLTYFQNEAQLEKSRLLSDRFSAERPKGSFSTLEIQRTEQGDSAMYLCASSHAADTQYFGPGTRLTVL.